The clone carrying this TCR beta chain came up a few times. The antigen remains unidentified. The data originate from a study of T cell repertoires in cytomegalovirus infection. About the research overall: Public TCR beta signatures indicated both CMV infection and matching HLA type.

Germline loops: CDR1 LGHNA, CDR2 YSLEER. Between the trimmed V and J ends, which lost 2 bases and 6 bases, there was a span of 20 bases. The CDR3 runs 17 residues. TCRdb reanalysed the reads using MiXCR and keeps one entry per CDR3 protein. This table has around 750,000 distinct CDR3 sequences, about 33% appearing once. The sample consisted of cultured CD8+ T cells from PBMCs, taken from culture after CMV antigen stimulation. The chain uses TRBV4-3 and TRBJ2-1; D could derive from TRBD1 or TRBD2 (5 bases each). The source is a human donor in good health (CMV status not recorded). Some clones in this sample may be carry-over from other donors' samples. The CDR3 spells CASSQTSTFQGRNEQFF. The CDR3 nucleotides are TGCGCCAGCAGCCAAACTAGTACTTTCCAGGGTCGCAATGAGCAGTTCTTC.